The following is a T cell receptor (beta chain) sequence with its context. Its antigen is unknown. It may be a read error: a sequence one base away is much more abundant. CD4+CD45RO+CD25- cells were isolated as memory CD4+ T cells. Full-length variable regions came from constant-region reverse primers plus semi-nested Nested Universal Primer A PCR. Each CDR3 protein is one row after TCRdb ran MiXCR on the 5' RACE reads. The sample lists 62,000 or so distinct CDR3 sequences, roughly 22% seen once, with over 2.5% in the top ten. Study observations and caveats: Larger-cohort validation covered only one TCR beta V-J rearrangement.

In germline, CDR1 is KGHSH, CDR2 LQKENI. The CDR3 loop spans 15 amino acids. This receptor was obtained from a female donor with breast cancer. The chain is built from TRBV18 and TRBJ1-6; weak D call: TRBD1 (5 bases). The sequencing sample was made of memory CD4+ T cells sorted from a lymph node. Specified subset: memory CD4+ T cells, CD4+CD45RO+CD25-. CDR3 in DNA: TGTGCCAGCTCACCACAGGGGAATAATAAGTCACCCCTCCACTTT. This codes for CASSPQGNNKSPLHF.